The clone carrying this T cell receptor (beta chain) appeared a few times. The method was immunoSEQ multiplex PCR; TCRdb's version includes in-frame clones alone and lacks a portion of them. The table records roughly 100,000 clones, around 80% of them present only once. This record belongs to a study of blood T cell repertoires in COVID-19. CDR1 is SGHVS, CDR2 FQNEAQ, per germline. This CDR3 has 14 residues. The V end was cut by 4 bases, the J end by 3 bases, with 13 bases between. The chain employs TRBV7-8 and TRBJ2-7; D is ambiguous. The source material was peripheral blood. The TCR sequence derives from a woman between 55 and 75 years old with acute or convalescent COVID-19. This CDR3 reads CASSSLAGFYEQYF. The CDR3 DNA is TGTGCCAGCAGCTCCTTAGCCGGGTTCTACGAGCAGTACTTC. The full variable domain, completed using reference TRBV7-8 and TRBJ2-7, is GAGVSQSPRYKVAKRGQDVALRCDPISGHVSLFWYQQALGQGPEFLTYFQNEAQLDKSGLPSDRFFAERPEGSVSTLKIQRTQQEDSAVYLCASSSLAGFYEQYFGPGTRLTVT.